Listed below are T cell receptor beta chains from one sample, sequenced in a study of early T cells in non-severe SARS-CoV-2 infection. TCRdb itself ran the 5' RACE reads through MiXCR, one entry per CDR3 protein. Of approximately 81,000 distinct CDR3 sequences listed, roughly an eighth were seen once; the top ten hold roughly 3%. Material for sequencing was whole blood. The source of these receptors is an adult who was a healthcare worker with PCR-confirmed SARS-CoV-2 infection or an uninfected control (not recorded which). The CDR3 runs from the conserved cysteine through the conserved F or W. D genes are given only for firm matches. The size field is filled for only some rows; it gives once, few, many or a size class.

J gene: TRBJ2-7
V gene: TRBV3-1
clone size: few
D gene: .
CDR3 DNA: TGTGCCAGCAGCCAAGATCCCAGCGAGCAGTACTTC
CDR3 protein: CASSQDPSEQYF

J gene: TRBJ1-6
V gene: TRBV7-9
clone size: .
D gene: .
CDR3 DNA: TGTGCCAGCAGCCCCGTGGGGAATAATTCACCCCTCCACTTT
CDR3 protein: CASSPVGNNSPLHF

J gene: TRBJ2-1
V gene: TRBV25-1
clone size: .
D gene: .
CDR3 DNA: TGTGCCAGCAGTGTGGGGTTAGGTGGCAATGAGCAGTTCTTC
CDR3 protein: CASSVGLGGNEQFF

J gene: TRBJ2-6
V gene: TRBV11-1
clone size: many
D gene: .
CDR3 DNA: TGTGCCAGCAGCTTAGGGAACTTCGCAGGGCTCGGGGCCAACGTCCTGACTTTC
CDR3 protein: CASSLGNFAGLGANVLTF

J gene: TRBJ2-1
V gene: TRBV20-1
clone size: few
D gene: .
CDR3 DNA: TGCAGTGCTAGAGCGGCTAGCAAATTGTTGGGCTCCTACAATGAGCAGTTCTTC
CDR3 protein: CSARAASKLLGSYNEQFF

J gene: TRBJ1-1
V gene: TRBV6-1
clone size: .
D gene: .
CDR3 DNA: TGTGCCAGCAGTGGAACAGGACAGCGGGCTTTCTTT
CDR3 protein: CASSGTGQRAFF

J gene: TRBJ2-5
V gene: TRBV9
clone size: few
D gene: .
CDR3 DNA: TGTGCCAGCAGCTTACGGGGGAGGGGACACCAGGAAGAGACCCAGTACTTC
CDR3 protein: CASSLRGRGHQEETQYF

J gene: TRBJ1-2
V gene: TRBV5-1
clone size: .
D gene: TRBD1
CDR3 DNA: TGCGCCAGCAGCTTGGGACAGGGGGCGCGGAGGGCCTATGGCTACACCTTC
CDR3 protein: CASSLGQGARRAYGYTF

J gene: TRBJ2-1
V gene: TRBV9
clone size: .
D gene: TRBD2
CDR3 DNA: TGTGCCAGCAGCGTAGGTTTTAGCGGGAGGAATGAGCAGTTCTTC
CDR3 protein: CASSVGFSGRNEQFF

J gene: TRBJ2-2
V gene: TRBV6-6
clone size: few
D gene: .
CDR3 DNA: TGTGCCAGCAAAATCGGGTCTGGGGAGCTGTTTTTT
CDR3 protein: CASKIGSGELFF

J gene: TRBJ1-1
V gene: TRBV20-1
clone size: many
D gene: .
CDR3 DNA: TGCAGTGCTCGGGACGGAGGATGGAACACTGAAGCTTTCTTT
CDR3 protein: CSARDGGWNTEAFF

J gene: TRBJ1-2
V gene: TRBV27
clone size: many
D gene: TRBD1
CDR3 DNA: TGTGCCAGCAGTTTAACCGGGACAGGGGGCTATGGCTACACCTTC
CDR3 protein: CASSLTGTGGYGYTF

J gene: TRBJ2-1
V gene: TRBV29-1
clone size: many
D gene: TRBD2
CDR3 DNA: TGCAGCGCGCGTAGCGGGAGCTCCTACAATGAGCAGTTCTTC
CDR3 protein: CSARSGSSYNEQFF

J gene: TRBJ2-5
V gene: TRBV7-9
clone size: many
D gene: .
CDR3 DNA: TGTGCCAGCAGCCCAGCCCTAGAGCAAGAGACCCAGTACTTC
CDR3 protein: CASSPALEQETQYF

J gene: TRBJ1-2
V gene: TRBV29-1
clone size: few
D gene: .
CDR3 DNA: TGCAGCGCTACGGGAGGGGCCTATGGCTACACCTTC
CDR3 protein: CSATGGAYGYTF

J gene: TRBJ2-1
V gene: TRBV5-1
clone size: .
D gene: TRBD2
CDR3 DNA: TGCGCCAGCAGCTTGCTAGCGGTTAGCTCCTACAATGAGCAGTTCTTC
CDR3 protein: CASSLLAVSSYNEQFF

J gene: TRBJ1-2
V gene: TRBV6-1
clone size: .
D gene: .
CDR3 DNA: TGTGCCAGCAGTGAAACGGACCCACTTAACTATGGCTACACCTTC
CDR3 protein: CASSETDPLNYGYTF

J gene: TRBJ2-7
V gene: TRBV7-9
clone size: many
D gene: TRBD2
CDR3 DNA: TGTGCCAGCAGCCACCCCCCCGGGACTAGCGGCCGGGTGTCCTACGAGCAGTACTTC
CDR3 protein: CASSHPPGTSGRVSYEQYF

J gene: TRBJ1-1
V gene: TRBV7-6
clone size: few
D gene: TRBD1
CDR3 DNA: TGTGCCAGCAGCTTAGGCCGGGACAGGGATGGCACTGAAGCTTTCTTT
CDR3 protein: CASSLGRDRDGTEAFF

J gene: TRBJ2-2
V gene: TRBV7-3
clone size: .
D gene: .
CDR3 DNA: TGTGCCAGCAGCTCAGCCGGGAAACAGGGTGGGGAGCTGTTTTTT
CDR3 protein: CASSSAGKQGGELFF

J gene: TRBJ1-3
V gene: TRBV7-6
clone size: medium-sized
D gene: .
CDR3 DNA: TGTGCCAGCAGCTTAGAGACAAGCTCTGGAAACACCATATATTTT
CDR3 protein: CASSLETSSGNTIYF

J gene: TRBJ1-6
V gene: TRBV2
clone size: few
D gene: .
CDR3 DNA: TGTGCCAGCAGTGAAAGGAGGGTCACCAATTCACCCCTCCACTTT
CDR3 protein: CASSERRVTNSPLHF

J gene: TRBJ2-7
V gene: TRBV20-1
clone size: .
D gene: TRBD1
CDR3 DNA: TGCAGTGCTAGGGGACAGGGAGACTACGAGCAGTACTTC
CDR3 protein: CSARGQGDYEQYF

J gene: TRBJ1-2
V gene: TRBV11-1
clone size: .
D gene: .
CDR3 DNA: TGTGCCAGCAGCCCTGGGGCTCACTATGGCTACACCTTC
CDR3 protein: CASSPGAHYGYTF

J gene: TRBJ2-2
V gene: TRBV12-3/TRBV12-4
clone size: few
D gene: TRBD2
CDR3 DNA: TGTGCCATATCGGGACTAGCGAACACCGGGGAGCTGTTTTTT
CDR3 protein: CAISGLANTGELFF

J gene: TRBJ2-3
V gene: TRBV24-1
clone size: .
D gene: .
CDR3 DNA: TGTGCCACCAGTGATTTAGAAGCCACAGATACGCAGTATTTT
CDR3 protein: CATSDLEATDTQYF

J gene: TRBJ2-1
V gene: TRBV5-4
clone size: many
D gene: .
CDR3 DNA: TGTGCCAGCAGCTTGGACAGGTACTCTCGCAATGAGCAGTTCTTC
CDR3 protein: CASSLDRYSRNEQFF

J gene: TRBJ2-3
V gene: TRBV27
clone size: .
D gene: .
CDR3 DNA: TGTGCCAGCAGTTTATCGAGGGACAGCACAGATACGCAGTATTTT
CDR3 protein: CASSLSRDSTDTQYF

J gene: TRBJ2-2
V gene: TRBV28
clone size: many
D gene: .
CDR3 DNA: TGTGCCAGCAGTGACCCTAAAGCGAACACCGGGGAGCTGTTTTTT
CDR3 protein: CASSDPKANTGELFF

J gene: TRBJ1-2
V gene: TRBV7-9
clone size: many
D gene: .
CDR3 DNA: TGTGCCAGCAGCTATCGTGGGGCGGCCCAAGGCTACACCTTC
CDR3 protein: CASSYRGAAQGYTF

J gene: TRBJ1-2
V gene: TRBV20-1
clone size: many
D gene: .
CDR3 DNA: TGCAGTGCTAGTAGACAGGAATATGGCTACACCTTC
CDR3 protein: CSASRQEYGYTF

J gene: TRBJ2-3
V gene: TRBV7-9
clone size: many
D gene: TRBD2
CDR3 DNA: TGTGCCAGCAGCACGGGACTAGCGGGGCACACAGATACGCAGTATTTT
CDR3 protein: CASSTGLAGHTDTQYF

J gene: TRBJ2-2
V gene: TRBV25-1
clone size: few
D gene: TRBD2
CDR3 DNA: TGTGCCAGCAGTGGGACTAGCGGGAGTATCGGGGAGCTGTTTTTT
CDR3 protein: CASSGTSGSIGELFF

J gene: TRBJ2-1
V gene: TRBV5-1
clone size: many
D gene: .
CDR3 DNA: TGCGCCAGCAGCAAGGACTGGACCTACAATGAGCAGTTCTTC
CDR3 protein: CASSKDWTYNEQFF

J gene: TRBJ1-5
V gene: TRBV5-1
clone size: few
D gene: .
CDR3 DNA: TGCGCCAGCAGCTTGGACGGGCAGGATCAGCCCCAGCATTTT
CDR3 protein: CASSLDGQDQPQHF

J gene: TRBJ2-3
V gene: TRBV9
clone size: few
D gene: .
CDR3 DNA: TGTGCCAGCAGCCCCCGGGCCCTCGGTTCAGATACGCAGTATTTT
CDR3 protein: CASSPRALGSDTQYF

J gene: TRBJ2-3
V gene: TRBV28
clone size: few
D gene: TRBD2
CDR3 DNA: TGTGCCAGCAGCCCACCTGGCGGGAGGCTTAAGGCGGATACGCAGTATTTT
CDR3 protein: CASSPPGGRLKADTQYF

J gene: TRBJ2-3
V gene: TRBV2
clone size: few
D gene: .
CDR3 DNA: TGTGCCAGCAGTGAAGCGAGGCATTTT
CDR3 protein: CASSEARHF

J gene: TRBJ2-1
V gene: TRBV5-1
clone size: few
D gene: TRBD2
CDR3 DNA: TGCGCCAGCAGCTCGGAACTAGCGGGAGCCTACAATGAGCAGTTCTTC
CDR3 protein: CASSSELAGAYNEQFF

J gene: TRBJ2-1
V gene: TRBV7-2
clone size: few
D gene: .
CDR3 DNA: TGTGCCAGCAGCTCGCATTCCGGGAGTCACAATGAGCAGTTCTTC
CDR3 protein: CASSSHSGSHNEQFF

J gene: TRBJ2-7
V gene: TRBV19
clone size: few
D gene: .
CDR3 DNA: TGTGCCAGTAGTATAGTTGGAGGTGCGTACGAGCAGTACTTC
CDR3 protein: CASSIVGGAYEQYF

J gene: TRBJ1-1
V gene: TRBV29-1
clone size: .
D gene: .
CDR3 DNA: TGCAGCGCCATGACCCGGTCAGCAGAGGGGAGAACTGAAGCTTTCTTT
CDR3 protein: CSAMTRSAEGRTEAFF

J gene: TRBJ2-7
V gene: TRBV6-5
clone size: .
D gene: .
CDR3 DNA: TGTGCCAGCAGTTACTCTGGGAGGGGGCAGTTGGAGCAGTACTTC
CDR3 protein: CASSYSGRGQLEQYF

J gene: TRBJ2-1
V gene: TRBV29-1
clone size: .
D gene: TRBD2
CDR3 DNA: TGCAGCGTTGCCCGACTAGCCGCCAGTGAGCAGTTCTTC
CDR3 protein: CSVARLAASEQFF

J gene: TRBJ2-3
V gene: TRBV29-1
clone size: .
D gene: .
CDR3 DNA: TGCAGCGTTGTTCTCATCGAAAGGACCCGGGGGCTTACAGATACGCAGTATTTT
CDR3 protein: CSVVLIERTRGLTDTQYF

J gene: TRBJ2-7
V gene: TRBV7-9
clone size: many
D gene: .
CDR3 DNA: TGTGCCAGCAGCTTCACAGGTCGTTACGAGCAGTACTTC
CDR3 protein: CASSFTGRYEQYF

J gene: TRBJ1-2
V gene: TRBV13
clone size: many
D gene: .
CDR3 DNA: TGTGCCAGCAGCGGATGGACGGACGAGGACGGCTACACCTTC
CDR3 protein: CASSGWTDEDGYTF